Listed below are T cell receptor beta chains from one sample, sequenced in a study of blood T cell repertoires in COVID-19. TCRdb's table, derived via immunoSEQ multiplex PCR, lists solely in-frame clones and lacks some. Of about 260,000 clones listed, 88% are singletons. The sample taken for sequencing was PBMCs or T cells enriched from blood (not recorded which). All receptors come from a woman in her forties or fifties who had recovered from COVID-19. CDR3s include the opening cysteine and the closing phenylalanine or tryptophan. Fields, in order: CDR3 protein, CDR3 DNA, D gene, clone size, J gene, V gene. The D gene is left open where the match is weak. Size is stated for part of the rows, as once, few or many counts, or as a class when the clone is expanded.

CASGTGNEQFF TGTGCCAGCGGGACAGGGAATGAGCAGTTCTTC TRBD1 NA TRBJ2-1 TRBV2
CAWSVQRDIQFF TGTGCCTGGAGTGTACAGCGGGACATACAGTTCTTC NA NA TRBJ2-1 TRBV30
CASSLAPGVSGEQYF TGTGCCAGCAGCTTGGCCCCCGGGGTTAGCGGCGAGCAGTACTTC NA NA TRBJ2-7 TRBV5-4
CATSRDRGVEKLFF TGTGCCACCAGCAGGGACAGGGGGGTGGAAAAACTGTTTTTT TRBD1 once TRBJ1-4 TRBV15
CASARSDYNEQFF TGTGCCAGCGCCCGGAGCGACTACAATGAGCAGTTCTTC NA NA TRBJ2-1 TRBV27
CASRLGLAESSYNEQFF TGTGCCAGCAGACTCGGACTAGCGGAGAGCTCCTACAATGAGCAGTTCTTC TRBD2 NA TRBJ2-1 TRBV5-4
CASSLIQGNTEAFF TGTGCCAGCAGCTTGATTCAGGGGAACACTGAAGCTTTCTTT NA NA TRBJ1-1 TRBV5-8
CASSLGYTGGEQYF TGTGCCAGCAGCTTGGGGTATACAGGGGGCGAGCAGTACTTC TRBD1 NA TRBJ2-7 TRBV5-4
CASSTGHTPNSYGYTF TGTGCCAGCAGCACCGGACATACCCCGAACAGCTATGGCTACACCTTC NA NA TRBJ1-2 TRBV21-1
CASSRAAVEGETQYF TGTGCCAGCAGCCGCGCAGCGGTGGAGGGGGAGACCCAGTACTTC NA NA TRBJ2-5 TRBV5-5
CASSLAGEEGPDTQYF TGTGCCAGCAGTCTAGCGGGAGAAGAAGGGCCAGATACGCAGTATTTT TRBD2 NA TRBJ2-3 TRBV27
CASSAGTGSYEQYF TGTGCCAGCAGTGCTGGGACAGGGTCCTACGAGCAGTACTTC TRBD1 NA TRBJ2-7 TRBV28
CASSIGQGEYGYTF TGTGCCAGTAGTATAGGACAGGGCGAGTATGGCTACACCTTC TRBD1 NA TRBJ1-2 TRBV19
CASSLARGPSPGELFF TGTGCCAGCAGCTTGGCCAGGGGGCCTTCTCCCGGGGAGCTGTTTTTT TRBD1 NA TRBJ2-2 TRBV5-8
CASSPITENYGYTF TGTGCCAGCTCACCGATTACAGAAAACTATGGCTACACCTTC NA NA TRBJ1-2 TRBV18
CASSNQNSPLHF TGTGCCAGTAGTAACCAGAATTCACCCCTCCACTTT NA NA TRBJ1-6 TRBV19
CASSLVAGSISTDTQYF TGTGCCAGCAGCTTAGTTGCCGGGAGTATTAGCACAGATACGCAGTATTTT NA few TRBJ2-3 TRBV7-8
CASSDWASGAYEQYF TGTGCCAGCAGTGACTGGGCTAGCGGTGCCTACGAGCAGTACTTC TRBD2 NA TRBJ2-7 TRBV2
CASSQLGLTLETQYF TGCGCCAGCAGCCAACTGGGACTGACTCTAGAGACCCAGTACTTC NA NA TRBJ2-5 TRBV4-1
CASSFGDRGNTIYF TGTGCCAGCAGTTTCGGGGACAGGGGCAACACCATATATTTT TRBD1 NA TRBJ1-3 TRBV28
CASSQDRDRRAYGYTF TGTGCCAGCAGCCAAGATCGGGACAGGCGCGCATATGGCTACACCTTC TRBD1 once TRBJ1-2 TRBV4-2
CASSLGGGYGYTF TGTGCCAGCAGTTTAGGGGGCGGTTATGGCTACACCTTC NA NA TRBJ1-2 TRBV28
CASSLGTARGSDTQYF TGTGCCAGCAGTCTAGGGACAGCCCGAGGTTCAGATACGCAGTATTTT TRBD1 NA TRBJ2-3 TRBV28
CASSTPGQGAYEQYF TGCGCCAGCAGCACACCGGGACAGGGCGCCTACGAGCAGTACTTC TRBD1 NA TRBJ2-7 TRBV5-1
CSASGLATYNEQFF TGCAGTGCTAGTGGACTAGCTACTTACAATGAGCAGTTCTTC TRBD2 NA TRBJ2-1 TRBV20-1
CASSLRLNEQYF TGTGCCAGCAGCTTGCGACTAAACGAGCAGTACTTC NA NA TRBJ2-7 TRBV7-2
CASSEDRFNEKLFF TGCGCCAGCAGCGAGGACAGGTTTAATGAAAAACTGTTTTTT TRBD1 few TRBJ1-4 TRBV5-1
CASSEPGTSGSNEQFF TGTGCCAGCAGTGAACCCGGGACTAGCGGGAGTAATGAGCAGTTCTTC TRBD2 NA TRBJ2-1 TRBV25-1
CASSLGGNRETQYF TGTGCTAGCAGCTTGGGCGGGAATCGAGAGACCCAGTACTTC NA NA TRBJ2-5 TRBV7-7
CASSLLSFSGTDTQYF TGTGCCAGCAGCCTTCTTAGTTTTTCTGGCACAGATACGCAGTATTTT NA few TRBJ2-3 TRBV4-2
CASSPLPGLITDTQYF TGCGCCAGCAGCCCTCTCCCGGGACTCATCACAGATACGCAGTATTTT NA once TRBJ2-3 TRBV4-3
CASSMGRGGSNEQYF TGTGCCAGTAGCATGGGGCGGGGAGGGTCGAACGAGCAGTACTTC TRBD2 NA TRBJ2-7 TRBV19
CASSQEQTGLSTGNTIYF TGTGCCAGCAGCCAAGAGCAAACAGGCCTCTCAACTGGAAACACCATATATTTT NA NA TRBJ1-3 TRBV3-1/TRBV3-2
CASSLVGGRALNEQFF TGTGCCAGCAGTTTAGTAGGCGGGAGGGCCCTCAATGAGCAGTTCTTC TRBD2 NA TRBJ2-1 TRBV28
CASSLVNRKAEAFF TGTGCCAGCAGCTTAGTCAACAGGAAAGCTGAAGCTTTCTTT NA NA TRBJ1-1 TRBV11-1
CASSSDSPLGGYTF TGTGCCAGCAGCTCGGACTCACCCCTGGGAGGCTACACCTTC NA NA TRBJ1-2 TRBV7-9
CASSFRGPEAFF TGTGCCAGCAGTTTCAGGGGGCCTGAAGCTTTCTTT TRBD1 NA TRBJ1-1 TRBV27
CASSIWSTVQEETQYF TGTGCCAGTAGTATCTGGAGCACTGTACAAGAAGAGACCCAGTACTTC NA NA TRBJ2-5 TRBV19
CAWSGGSGTEQYF TGTGCCTGGAGTGGAGGGAGCGGGACCGAGCAGTACTTC TRBD2 NA TRBJ2-7 TRBV30
CASITPQGRDGYTF TGTGCCAGCATTACCCCACAGGGAAGGGATGGCTACACCTTC NA NA TRBJ1-2 TRBV28
CASSLGGGPDTQYF TGTGCCAGCAGCCTTGGGGGGGGGCCAGATACGCAGTATTTT NA NA TRBJ2-3 TRBV11-3
CSASGGERQETQYF TGCAGTGCTAGTGGGGGGGAGAGGCAAGAGACCCAGTACTTC TRBD2 NA TRBJ2-5 TRBV20-1
CASSLGQPFAGSYNEQFF TGTGCCAGCAGCTTAGGCCAGCCCTTCGCGGGAAGTTACAATGAGCAGTTCTTC NA few TRBJ2-1 TRBV7-9
CASSQVRAENNEKLFF TGTGCCAGCAGCCAAGTGAGGGCCGAGAATAATGAAAAACTGTTTTTT NA once TRBJ1-4 TRBV4-2
CASSIGEFMNTEAFF TGTGCCAGTAGTATAGGCGAGTTCATGAACACTGAAGCTTTCTTT NA NA TRBJ1-1 TRBV19
CASSLGGQYNQPQHF TGTGCCAGCAGTTTAGGAGGACAGTACAATCAGCCCCAGCATTTT NA NA TRBJ1-5 TRBV28
CATSRERTGDSNQPQHF TGTGCCACCAGCAGGGAAAGGACAGGAGATAGCAATCAGCCCCAGCATTTT TRBD1 NA TRBJ1-5 TRBV15
CASSLETGTEAFF TGTGCCAGCAGCTTAGAGACAGGCACTGAAGCTTTCTTT NA NA TRBJ1-1 TRBV5-8
CAWSGTGYEQPQHF TGTGCCTGGAGTGGGACAGGGTATGAACAGCCCCAGCATTTT TRBD1 NA TRBJ1-5 TRBV30
CASSQPRDSSSTDTQYF TGTGCCAGCAGTCAGCCCCGGGACAGCTCTAGCACAGATACGCAGTATTTT TRBD1 NA TRBJ2-3 TRBV28
CASSVVGRQGRETQYF TGTGCCAGCAGCGTAGTAGGAAGACAGGGTCGGGAGACCCAGTACTTC TRBD1 NA TRBJ2-5 TRBV9
CASSPPGGRARNEQFF TGTGCCAGCAGCCCACCGGGCGGGAGGGCCAGAAATGAGCAGTTCTTC TRBD2 NA TRBJ2-1 TRBV13
CASSLDHQANTEAFF TGTGCCAGCTCACTAGACCACCAGGCAAACACTGAAGCTTTCTTT NA NA TRBJ1-1 TRBV18
CASSYFGRAPDTQYF TGTGCCAGCAGTTACTTCGGGAGGGCCCCAGATACGCAGTATTTT TRBD2 few TRBJ2-3 TRBV6-6
CASSQDQGMRANEKLFF TGCGCCAGCAGCCAAGATCAGGGGATGAGGGCTAATGAAAAACTGTTTTTT NA NA TRBJ1-4 TRBV4-1
CASSPPRGRINTEAFF TGTGCCAGTAGCCCCCCAAGGGGTCGGATAAACACTGAAGCTTTCTTT NA NA TRBJ1-1 TRBV19
CASSELRNSGNTIYF TGTGCCAGCAGTGAATTGCGGAACTCTGGAAACACCATATATTTT NA NA TRBJ1-3 TRBV6-1
CASSLGQGMPAFF TGTGCCAGCAGTCTCGGACAGGGGATGCCGGCTTTCTTT TRBD1 NA TRBJ1-1 TRBV27
CASSRGLAGHQAYEQYF TGTGCCAGCAGCCGCGGACTAGCGGGCCACCAAGCCTACGAGCAGTACTTC TRBD2 NA TRBJ2-7 TRBV3-1/TRBV3-2
CASSQDGTIYNEQFF TGCGCCAGCAGCCAAGATGGGACTATCTACAATGAGCAGTTCTTC TRBD2 once TRBJ2-1 TRBV4-3